Listed here are 10 T cell receptor beta chains from one sample, sequenced in a study of T-cell reconstitution after alpha-beta-depleted transplantation in children. Unique molecular identifiers were incorporated into the prepared TCRbeta library. MiXCR, run by TCRdb on the PCR reads, gives a single entry per CDR3 protein. The sample lists 350,000 to 400,000 distinct CDR3 sequences, roughly 15% occurring once. The material was PBMCs, obtained from the stem cell graft. The receptors were gathered from a human donor who donated a stem cell graft to a child with Fanconi anemia.

The rearrangement joins TRBV7-2 to TRBJ2-7, with 10 bases aligning to TRBD1. Germline trimming cut 5 bases from V and 3 bases from J; bases unmatched to any gene: 7. Germline V gene lookup returns CDR1 SGHTA and CDR2 FQGNSA. This CDR3 spans 15 amino acids. The CDR3 is CASSARQGAFYEQYF. CDR3 nucleotide sequence: TGTGCCAGCAGCGCGAGACAGGGGGCTTTCTACGAGCAGTACTTC.

This clonotype was detected a few times. The chain has TRBV10-3 and TRBJ1-1, with D possibly being TRBD1 (5 bases). Per germline, CDR1 ENHRY and CDR2 SYGVKD. The CDR3 sequence is 15 residues long. Between the trimmed V and J ends, which lost 0 bases and 3 bases, there was a span of 11 bases. CDR3 nucleotides: TGTGCCATCAGTGAGTCGGGGGGAGACTACACTGAAGCTTTCTTT. It translates to CAISESGGDYTEAFF.

This sequence joins TRBV20-1 and TRBJ1-6; no firm D call. CDR3 size: 13 residues. Between the trimmed V and J ends, which lost 1 base and 8 bases, there was a span of 9 bases. The germline V gene has CDR1 DFQATT and CDR2 SNEGSKA (reference sequence). CDR3 nucleotide sequence: TGCAGTGCTAGAGTTTTTGAGTATTCACCCCTCCACTTT. Amino acids: CSARVFEYSPLHF.

This clonotype appeared a few times. The rearrangement uses TRBV4-3 and TRBJ1-4; D might be TRBD1 (5 bases). There are 14 residues in the CDR3. The germline CDR1 and CDR2 sequences are LGHNA and YSLEER. V dropped 0 bases and J dropped 4 bases, with 6 bases sitting between them. CDR3 protein: CASSQETVNEKLFF. CDR3 DNA: TGCGCCAGCAGCCAAGAGACAGTTAATGAAAAACTGTTTTTT.

The sample holds a few counts of this clonotype. The chain combines TRBV6-2 or TRBV6-3 with TRBJ1-5; D unresolved. This CDR3 is built from 16 residues. Germline CDR1 MNHEY, CDR2 SVGEGT. Trimming took off 0 bases at V and 4 bases at J, with 13 bases between the two ends. CDR3 coding DNA: TGTGCCAGCAGTTACTCGAAGGTCCAGAGGAATCAGCCCCAGCATTTT. Protein product: CASSYSKVQRNQPQHF.

This clonotype occurred a few times. The chain recombines TRBV27 with TRBJ1-2; weak D call: TRBD1 (5 bases). Germline CDR1 is MNHEY and CDR2 is SMNVEV (reference sequence). CDR3 length equals 13 residues. Trimming removed 3 bases at V and 4 bases at J, with 9 bases between. The CDR3 nucleotides read TGTGCCAGCAGTTTTAGCAGGGTCTATGGCTACACCTTC. Translating it yields CASSFSRVYGYTF.

This clonotype has a count of ten or more. The V and J genes are TRBV5-1 and TRBJ1-1; 8 nucleotides agree with TRBD1. V lost 2 bases and J lost 4; bases outside the gene matches: 4. Germline loops: CDR1 SGHRS, CDR2 YFSETQ. This CDR3 comprises 14 residues. The CDR3 reads CASSLDRGGTEAFF. The DNA of the CDR3 is TGCGCCAGCAGCTTAGACAGGGGCGGCACTGAAGCTTTCTTT.

This chain uses TRBV11-2 with TRBJ2-5; the D is unclear. The CDR3 has 15 residues. Germline V gene sequence: CDR1 SGHAT, CDR2 FQNNGV. With 0 bases removed from V and 0 bases from J, the gap between germline ends came to 8 bases. CDR3 protein: CASSLEFQDQETQYF. The CDR3 DNA reads as TGTGCCAGCAGCTTAGAATTCCAGGACCAAGAGACCCAGTACTTC.

This clonotype appeared a few times. The rearrangement joins TRBV5-4 to TRBJ1-2; D is perhaps TRBD1 (6 bases). The CDR3 covers 13 residues. Germline values: CDR1 SGHNT, CDR2 YYREEE (reference sequence). V dropped 0 bases and J dropped 8 bases, with 11 bases sitting between them. The CDR3 region has the DNA TGTGCCAGCAGCTTGGTACAGGGCCACGGCTACACCTTC. Residues: CASSLVQGHGYTF.

This clonotype came up many times. This chain uses TRBV12-3 or TRBV12-4 with TRBJ2-2, with 7 bases lining up with TRBD2. The ends lost 6 bases at V and 4 bases at J; junction bases unmatched: 8. This CDR3 is 15 amino acids long. The CDR3 DNA reads as TGTGCCAGCAGGAGGACTAGGGAAGTCACCGGGGAGCTGTTTTTT. Residues: CASRRTREVTGELFF.